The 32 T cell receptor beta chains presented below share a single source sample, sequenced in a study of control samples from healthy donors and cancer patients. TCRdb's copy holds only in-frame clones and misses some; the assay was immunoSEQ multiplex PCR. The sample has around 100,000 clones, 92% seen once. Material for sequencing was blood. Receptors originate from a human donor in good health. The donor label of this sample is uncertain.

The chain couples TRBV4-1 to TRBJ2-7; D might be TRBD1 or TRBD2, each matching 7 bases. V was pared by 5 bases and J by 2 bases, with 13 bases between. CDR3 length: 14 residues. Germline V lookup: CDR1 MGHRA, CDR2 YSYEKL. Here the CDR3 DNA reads TGCGCCAGCAGCGAAGGGAGGGGGCCCTACGAGCAGTACTTC. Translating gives CASSEGRGPYEQYF.

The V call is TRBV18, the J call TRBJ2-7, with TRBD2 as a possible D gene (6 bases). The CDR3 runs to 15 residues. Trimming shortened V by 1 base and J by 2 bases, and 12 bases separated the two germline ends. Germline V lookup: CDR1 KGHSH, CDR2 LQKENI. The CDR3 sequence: CASSPQGGGAYEQYF. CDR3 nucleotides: TGTGCCAGCTCACCACAAGGAGGAGGGGCCTACGAGCAGTACTTC.

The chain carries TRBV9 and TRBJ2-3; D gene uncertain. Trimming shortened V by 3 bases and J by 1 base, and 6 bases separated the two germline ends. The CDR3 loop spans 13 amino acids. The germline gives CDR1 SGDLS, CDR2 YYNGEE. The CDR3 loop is CASSATGTDTQYF. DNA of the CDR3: TGTGCCAGCAGCGCCACCGGCACAGATACGCAGTATTTT.

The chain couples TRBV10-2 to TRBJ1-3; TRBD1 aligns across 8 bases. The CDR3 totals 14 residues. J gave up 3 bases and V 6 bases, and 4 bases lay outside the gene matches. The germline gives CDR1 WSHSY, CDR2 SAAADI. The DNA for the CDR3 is TGCGCCAGCAGAGACAGGGGCGGTGGAAACACCATATATTTT. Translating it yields CASRDRGGGNTIYF.

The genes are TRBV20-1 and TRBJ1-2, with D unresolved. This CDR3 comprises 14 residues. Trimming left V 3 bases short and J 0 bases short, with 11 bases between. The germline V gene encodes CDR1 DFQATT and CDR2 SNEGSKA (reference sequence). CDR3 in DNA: TGCAGTGCTAGTCGGAAAGGGTCTAACTATGGCTACACCTTC. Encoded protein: CSASRKGSNYGYTF.

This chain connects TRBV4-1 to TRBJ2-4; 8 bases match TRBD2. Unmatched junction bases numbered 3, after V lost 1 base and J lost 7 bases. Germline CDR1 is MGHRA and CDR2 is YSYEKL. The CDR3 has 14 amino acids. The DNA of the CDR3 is TGCGCCAGCAGCCAAGGGACTAGCCCTAACATTCAGTACTTC. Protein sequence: CASSQGTSPNIQYF.

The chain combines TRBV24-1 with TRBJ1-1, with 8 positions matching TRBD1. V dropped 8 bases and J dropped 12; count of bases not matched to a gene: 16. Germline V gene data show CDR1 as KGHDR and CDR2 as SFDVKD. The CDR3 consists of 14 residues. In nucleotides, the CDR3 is TGTGCCACCACCGGACAGGGCCGGCCCGGGGGGACTTTCTTT. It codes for CATTGQGRPGGTFF.

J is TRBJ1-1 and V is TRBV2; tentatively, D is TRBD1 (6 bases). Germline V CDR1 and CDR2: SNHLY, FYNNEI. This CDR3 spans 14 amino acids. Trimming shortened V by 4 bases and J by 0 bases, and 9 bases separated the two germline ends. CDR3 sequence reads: CASSGDTLNTEAFF. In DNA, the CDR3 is TGTGCCAGCAGTGGGGACACCTTGAACACTGAAGCTTTCTTT. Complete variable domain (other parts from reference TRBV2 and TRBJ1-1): EPEVTQTPSHQVTQMGQEVILRCVPISNHLYFYWYRQILGQKVEFLVSFYNNEISEKSEIFDDQFSVERPDGSNFTLKIRSTKLEDSAMYFCASSGDTLNTEAFFGQGTRLTVV.

The CDR3 sequence is CASKSDGPQHF. CDR3 sequence (DNA): TGTGCCAGCAAATCGGATGGGCCCCAGCATTTT. The J gene is TRBJ1-5, the V gene TRBV28; D is unresolved. The CDR3 sequence is 11 residues long. The V and J ends lost 7 bases and 9 bases respectively, with 10 bases between them. Germline CDR1 and CDR2: MDHEN and SYDVKM. The entire variable domain, with the rest obtained from reference TRBV28 and TRBJ1-5, is as follows: DVKVTQSSRYLVKRTGEKVFLECVQDMDHENMFWYRQDPGLGLRLIYFSYDVKMKEKGDIPEGYSVSREKKERFSLILESASTNQTSMYLCASKSDGPQHFGDGTRLSIL.

The CDR3 nucleotides read TGCAGCATAATCGGGTCGGATGGCTACACCTTC. Translating gives CSIIGSDGYTF. The chain joins TRBV20-1 to TRBJ1-2, with D uncertain. Germline CDR1 reads DFQATT; CDR2 reads SNEGSKA (reference sequence). The length of the CDR3 is 11 residues.

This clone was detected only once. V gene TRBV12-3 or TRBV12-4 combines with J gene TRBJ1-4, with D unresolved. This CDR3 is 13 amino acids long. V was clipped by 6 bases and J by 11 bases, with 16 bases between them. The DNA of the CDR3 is TGTGCCAGCAGCTCCTTTCATGGAGGGAAACTGTTTTTT. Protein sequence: CASSSFHGGKLFF.

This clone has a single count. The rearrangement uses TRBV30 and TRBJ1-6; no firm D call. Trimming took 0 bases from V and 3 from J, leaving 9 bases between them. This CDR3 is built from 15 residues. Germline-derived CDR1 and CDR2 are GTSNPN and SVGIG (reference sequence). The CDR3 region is CAWSVQKGYNSPLHF. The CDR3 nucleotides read TGTGCCTGGAGTGTACAAAAGGGCTATAATTCACCCCTCCACTTT. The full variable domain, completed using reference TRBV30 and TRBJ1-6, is SQTIHQWPATLVQPVGSPLSLECTVEGTSNPNLYWYRQAAGRGLQLLFYSVGIGQISSEVPQNLSASRPQDRQFILSSKKLLLSDSGFYLCAWSVQKGYNSPLHFGNGTRLTVT.

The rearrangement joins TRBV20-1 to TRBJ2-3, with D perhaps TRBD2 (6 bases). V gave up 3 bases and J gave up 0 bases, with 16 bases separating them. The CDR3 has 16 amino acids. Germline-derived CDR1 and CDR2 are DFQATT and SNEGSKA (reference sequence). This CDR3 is CSASPGTLISTDTQYF. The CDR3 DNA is TGCAGTGCTAGTCCCGGGACTTTGATTAGCACAGATACGCAGTATTTT.

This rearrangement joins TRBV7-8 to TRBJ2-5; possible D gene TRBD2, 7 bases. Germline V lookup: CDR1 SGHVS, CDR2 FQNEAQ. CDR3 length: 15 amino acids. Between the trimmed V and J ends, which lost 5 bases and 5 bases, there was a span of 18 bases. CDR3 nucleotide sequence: TGTGCCAGCAGCGGGGGGGCGGCAGCTCGGGAGACCCAGTACTTC. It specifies CASSGGAAARETQYF.

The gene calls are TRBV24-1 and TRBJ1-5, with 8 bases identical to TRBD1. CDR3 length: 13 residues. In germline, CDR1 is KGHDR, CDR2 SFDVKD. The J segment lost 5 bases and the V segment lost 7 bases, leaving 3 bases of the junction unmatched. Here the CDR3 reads CATRMTGDQPQHF. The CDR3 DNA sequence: TGTGCCACCAGGATGACAGGGGATCAGCCCCAGCATTTT.

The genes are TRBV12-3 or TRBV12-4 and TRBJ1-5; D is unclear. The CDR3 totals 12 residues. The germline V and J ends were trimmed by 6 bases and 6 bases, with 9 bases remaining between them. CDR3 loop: CASRREIQPQHF. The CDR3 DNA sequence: TGTGCCAGCAGACGAGAGATTCAGCCCCAGCATTTT.

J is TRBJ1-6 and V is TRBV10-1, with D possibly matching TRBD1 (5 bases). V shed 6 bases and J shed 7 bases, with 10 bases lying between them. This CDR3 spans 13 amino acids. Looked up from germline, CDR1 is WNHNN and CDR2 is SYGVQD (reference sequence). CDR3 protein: CASRRDANSPLHF. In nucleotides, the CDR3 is TGCGCCAGCAGGAGGGACGCAAATTCACCCCTCCACTTT.

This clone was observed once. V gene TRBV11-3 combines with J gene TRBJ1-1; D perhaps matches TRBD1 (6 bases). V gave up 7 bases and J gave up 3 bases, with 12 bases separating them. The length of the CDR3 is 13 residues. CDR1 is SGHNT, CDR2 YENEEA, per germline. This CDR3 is CASKARGDTEAFF. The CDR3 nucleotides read TGTGCCAGCAAAGCGAGGGGGGACACTGAAGCTTTCTTT.

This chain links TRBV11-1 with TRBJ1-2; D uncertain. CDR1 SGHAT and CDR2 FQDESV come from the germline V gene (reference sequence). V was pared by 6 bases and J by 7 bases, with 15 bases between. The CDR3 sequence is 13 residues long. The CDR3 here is CASRPNAAGGYTF. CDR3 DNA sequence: TGTGCCAGCAGACCTAATGCGGCAGGTGGCTACACCTTC.

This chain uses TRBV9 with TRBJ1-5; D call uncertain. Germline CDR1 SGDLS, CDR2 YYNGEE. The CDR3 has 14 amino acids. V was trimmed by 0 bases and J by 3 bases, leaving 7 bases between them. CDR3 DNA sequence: TGTGCCAGCAGCGTAGGGAGCGCCAATCAGCCCCAGCATTTT. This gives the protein CASSVGSANQPQHF.

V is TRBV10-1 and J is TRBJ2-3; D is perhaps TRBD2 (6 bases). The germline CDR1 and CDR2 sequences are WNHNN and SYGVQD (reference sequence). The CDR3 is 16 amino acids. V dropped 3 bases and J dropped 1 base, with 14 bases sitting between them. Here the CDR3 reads CASSEFPRGRTDTQYF. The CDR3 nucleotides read TGCGCCAGCAGTGAATTCCCGCGGGGCCGCACAGATACGCAGTATTTT.

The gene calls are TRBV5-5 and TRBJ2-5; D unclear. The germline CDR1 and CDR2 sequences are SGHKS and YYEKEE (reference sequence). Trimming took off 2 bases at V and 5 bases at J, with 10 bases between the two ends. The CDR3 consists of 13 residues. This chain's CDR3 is CASSLYRKETQYF. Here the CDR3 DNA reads TGTGCCAGCAGCTTATATAGAAAGGAGACCCAGTACTTC.

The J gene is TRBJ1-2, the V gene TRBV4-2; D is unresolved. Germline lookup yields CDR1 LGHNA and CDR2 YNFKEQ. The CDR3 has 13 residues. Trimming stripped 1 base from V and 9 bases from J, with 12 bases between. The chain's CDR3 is CASSQGALGSYTF. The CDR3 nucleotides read TGTGCCAGCAGCCAAGGGGCCCTAGGGAGCTACACCTTC.

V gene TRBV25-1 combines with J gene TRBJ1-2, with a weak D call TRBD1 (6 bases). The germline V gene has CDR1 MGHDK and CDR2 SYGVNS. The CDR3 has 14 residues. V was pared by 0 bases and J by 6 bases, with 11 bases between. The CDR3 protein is CASSEYPGAHGYTF. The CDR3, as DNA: TGTGCCAGCAGTGAATATCCAGGGGCCCATGGCTACACCTTC.

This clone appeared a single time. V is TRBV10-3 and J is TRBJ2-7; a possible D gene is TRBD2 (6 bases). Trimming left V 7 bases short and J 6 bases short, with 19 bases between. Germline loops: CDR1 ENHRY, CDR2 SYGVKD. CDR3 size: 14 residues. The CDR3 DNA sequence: TGTGCCATCACGGAGGGGAAGGGGCTTCGCGAGCAGTACGTC. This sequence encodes CAITEGKGLREQYV.

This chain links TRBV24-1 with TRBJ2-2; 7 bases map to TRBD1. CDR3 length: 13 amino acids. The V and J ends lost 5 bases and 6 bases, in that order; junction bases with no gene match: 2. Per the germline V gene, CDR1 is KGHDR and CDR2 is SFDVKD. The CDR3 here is CATSVQGAGELFF. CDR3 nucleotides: TGTGCCACCAGTGTGCAGGGGGCCGGGGAGCTGTTTTTT.

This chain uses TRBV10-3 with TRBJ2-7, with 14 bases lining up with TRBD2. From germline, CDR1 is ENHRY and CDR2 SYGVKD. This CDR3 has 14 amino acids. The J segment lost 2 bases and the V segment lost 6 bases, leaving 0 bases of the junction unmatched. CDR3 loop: CAIRGLAGAYEQYF. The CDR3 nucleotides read TGTGCCATCAGGGGACTAGCGGGGGCCTACGAGCAGTACTTC.

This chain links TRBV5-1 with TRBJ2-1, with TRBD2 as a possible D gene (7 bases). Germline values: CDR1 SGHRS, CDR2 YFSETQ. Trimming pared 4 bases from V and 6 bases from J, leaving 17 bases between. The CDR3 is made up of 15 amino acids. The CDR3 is CASSPPRGGANEQFF. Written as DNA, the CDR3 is TGCGCCAGCAGCCCGCCGAGGGGGGGGGCCAATGAGCAGTTCTTC.

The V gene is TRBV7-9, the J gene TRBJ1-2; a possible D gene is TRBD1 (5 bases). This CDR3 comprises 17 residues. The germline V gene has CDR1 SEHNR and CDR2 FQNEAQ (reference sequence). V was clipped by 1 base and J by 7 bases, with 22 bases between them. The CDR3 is CASSLEGAQGRLAGYTF. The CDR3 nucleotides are TGTGCCAGCAGCTTAGAGGGAGCGCAGGGCCGTTTGGCTGGCTACACCTTC.

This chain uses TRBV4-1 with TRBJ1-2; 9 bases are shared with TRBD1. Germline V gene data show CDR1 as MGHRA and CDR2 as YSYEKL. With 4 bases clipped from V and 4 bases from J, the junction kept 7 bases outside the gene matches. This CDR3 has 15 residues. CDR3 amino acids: CASSPWDRDTYGYTF. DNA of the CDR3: TGCGCCAGCAGCCCTTGGGACAGGGACACCTATGGCTACACCTTC.

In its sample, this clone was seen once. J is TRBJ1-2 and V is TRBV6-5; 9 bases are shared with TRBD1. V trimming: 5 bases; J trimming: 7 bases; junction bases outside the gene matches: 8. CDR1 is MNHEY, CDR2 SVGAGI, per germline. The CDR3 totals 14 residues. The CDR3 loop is CASSRDRESSGYTF. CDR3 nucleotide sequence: TGTGCCAGCAGTCGGGACAGGGAATCGAGTGGCTACACCTTC.

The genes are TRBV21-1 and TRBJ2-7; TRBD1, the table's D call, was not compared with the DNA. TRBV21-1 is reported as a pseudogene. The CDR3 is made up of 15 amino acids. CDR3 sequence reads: CASSKGTGISYEQYV. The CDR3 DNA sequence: TGTGCCAGCAGCAAAGGGACAGGGATCTCCTACGAGCAGTACGTC.